This is a list of T cell receptor beta chains from one sample in a study of CD8+ T cells in alopecia areata. Only in-frame clones appear in the TCRdb table, and some are missing; sequencing was by immunoSEQ multiplex PCR. Found here are around 100,000 clones, roughly 55% of them singletons; the top ten hold 9% to 15%. Source: CD8+ T cells sorted from blood, taken at week 24, from a patient treated with tofacitinib. These TCRs come from a human donor with alopecia areata. Both conserved end residues are part of each CDR3. Each record gives: CDR3 DNA, CDR3 protein, D gene, J gene, V gene, clone size. A D gene is named only where the DNA matches it firmly. Size is omitted from some rows. Given values are once, few, many or a class for expanded clones.

TGTGCCAGCAGCCCTCTAGCGGGGGATTACAATGAGCAGTTCTTC CASSPLAGDYNEQFF TRBD2 TRBJ2-1 TRBV9 NA
TGCGCCAGCAGCTTGGCCCCACACGAGCAGTACTTC CASSLAPHEQYF NA TRBJ2-7 TRBV5-1 once
TGTGCCAGCAGTTTACCGGCCTCCGGGGCCAACGTCCTGACTTTC CASSLPASGANVLTF NA TRBJ2-6 TRBV28 NA
TGTGCCAGCAGTTTTAGGAGCACAGATACGCAGTATTTT CASSFRSTDTQYF NA TRBJ2-3 TRBV27 NA
TGTGCCAGCCTCTCTGTGGCCGGGGAGCTGTTTTTT CASLSVAGELFF NA TRBJ2-2 TRBV6-5 NA
TGTGCCAGCAGCTACGTAGGACCCCCCGATACGCAGTATTTT CASSYVGPPDTQYF NA TRBJ2-3 TRBV7-3 NA
TGTGCCAGCAGCCCCTTCGAAGCATCCTACGAGCAGTACTTC CASSPFEASYEQYF NA TRBJ2-7 TRBV9 NA
TGCGCCAGCAGCCTGCCAGACTCCTACAATGAGCAGTTCTTC CASSLPDSYNEQFF NA TRBJ2-1 TRBV5-1 NA
TGTGCCAGCTCCAGCCCCCAAGAGACCCAGTACTTC CASSSPQETQYF NA TRBJ2-5 TRBV13 NA
TGTGCCAGCAGCCTCCACTGGACAGGGCAGGCCAACGTCCTGACTTTC CASSLHWTGQANVLTF TRBD1 TRBJ2-6 TRBV5-8 NA
TGTGCCAGCAGCCCCGGCCCCAGGGCCTACGAGCAGTACTTC CASSPGPRAYEQYF NA TRBJ2-7 TRBV13 once
TGTGCCAGCAGCCATCGTATAAACACTGAAGCTTTCTTT CASSHRINTEAFF NA TRBJ1-1 TRBV6-5 NA
TGTGCCAGCAGCCTCGTGGGACCTGAGCAGTTCTTC CASSLVGPEQFF NA TRBJ2-1 TRBV5-6 NA
TGTGCCAGTAGCGACAGGGGGAGAACTGAAGCTTTCTTT CASSDRGRTEAFF TRBD1 TRBJ1-1 TRBV19 NA
TGTGCCAGCAGTTACTCGAATGAGGGGGGAGGCTATGGCTACACCTTC CASSYSNEGGGYGYTF NA TRBJ1-2 TRBV6-5 NA
TGCGCCAGCAGCCGACATGCCCGACAGGTACAACCCGGGGAGCTGTTTTTT CASSRHARQVQPGELFF NA TRBJ2-2 TRBV4-1 NA
TGTGCCAGCAGTTTCGTAGGGGGGTACTCTGGGGCCAACGTCCTGACTTTC CASSFVGGYSGANVLTF NA TRBJ2-6 TRBV27 NA
TGCGCCAGCAGCCAAGGGTTAGCTGGATCCTACGAGCAGTACTTC CASSQGLAGSYEQYF NA TRBJ2-7 TRBV4-1 few
TGTGCCAGCAGCCCCCGGGAGCAAGAGACCCAGTACTTC CASSPREQETQYF NA TRBJ2-5 TRBV7-9 few
TGTGCCAGCAGTTACTCGACAAACTTAGAGCAGTACTTC CASSYSTNLEQYF NA TRBJ2-7 TRBV6-5 NA
TGCGCCAGCAGCCTACGACAGGGGGCCTTATTCGGCTACACCTTC CASSLRQGALFGYTF TRBD1 TRBJ1-2 TRBV4-1 few
TGTGCCAGCAGCGCAGGGGGATCCAGTGGCTACACCTTC CASSAGGSSGYTF TRBD1 TRBJ1-2 TRBV9 NA
TGTGCCATCAGTGAAGTTGAGACTAATCAAGAGACCCAGTACTTC CAISEVETNQETQYF NA TRBJ2-5 TRBV10-3 few
TGTGCCAGCAGCCCTGGGACAGGGTCGGCTGAAGCTTTCTTT CASSPGTGSAEAFF TRBD1 TRBJ1-1 TRBV27 few
TGTGCCAGCGGGGGGCCGACCTACGAGCAGTACTTC CASGGPTYEQYF NA TRBJ2-7 TRBV11-2 NA
TGTGCCTGGAGGTCAGGGGCCTATGGCTACACCTTC CAWRSGAYGYTF NA TRBJ1-2 TRBV30 NA
TGCGCCAGCAGCAGGGGTACAGGACAGCCGTACAATGAGCAGTTCTTC CASSRGTGQPYNEQFF NA TRBJ2-1 TRBV5-1 NA
TGTGCCAGCAGCTTACTTCAGGGTTCTGAAGCTTTCTTT CASSLLQGSEAFF NA TRBJ1-1 TRBV7-3 many
TGTGCCACTAGGACCCGGGGGGAAAAACTGTTTTTT CATRTRGEKLFF NA TRBJ1-4 TRBV6-5 NA